The 17 T cell receptor beta chains below were found in one sample sequenced in a study of cytomegalovirus exposure and HLA in healthy donors. Primers: 60 Vbeta forward and 13 Jbeta reverse. Assay used: immunoSEQ multiplex PCR; TCRdb lists only in-frame clones, some missing. The sample lists about 100,000 clones; around 79% were seen once. Specimen: PBMCs. All receptors derive from a woman between 40 and 55 years old in good health and CMV-seronegative.

This sequence joins TRBV29-1 and TRBJ2-2; 7 nucleotides align to TRBD1. Losses at the gene ends were 4 bases for V and 5 bases for J; bases not matched to a gene: 4. Looked up from germline, CDR1 is SQVTM and CDR2 is ANQGSEA. The CDR3 runs to 13 residues. CDR3 sequence: CSVGQGLTGELFF. CDR3 bases: TGCAGCGTTGGACAGGGTCTAACCGGGGAGCTGTTTTTT.

The CDR3 sequence is CASSFIPGETQYF. The CDR3 nucleotides read TGTGCCAGCAGTTTCATCCCAGGAGAGACCCAGTACTTC. The chain uses TRBV28 and TRBJ2-5; D is uncertain. With 3 bases removed from V and 4 bases from J, the gap between germline ends came to 9 bases. The CDR3 has 13 amino acids. Germline CDR1 is MDHEN and CDR2 is SYDVKM.

V and J are TRBV9 and TRBJ2-7, with 8 bases aligning to TRBD1. Trimming cost V 4 bases and J 1 base; bases outside gene matches: 4. The CDR3 runs 14 residues. Germline values: CDR1 SGDLS, CDR2 YYNGEE. CDR3 bases: TGTGCCAGCAGCTTGGACAGGGCGTCCTACGAGCAGTACTTC. It codes for CASSLDRASYEQYF.

In this sample, this clone turned up a few times. The chain recombines TRBV10-2 with TRBJ2-7; 13 nucleotides line up with TRBD2. The ends lost 5 bases at V and 5 bases at J; junction bases unmatched: 9. The CDR3 contains 16 residues. CDR1 is WSHSY and CDR2 is SAAADI in the germline V gene. DNA of the CDR3: TGCGCCAGCAGTCGCTTGACTAGCGGGAGGTACCACGAGCAGTACTTC. Translating gives CASSRLTSGRYHEQYF.

This clone was detected only once. The V and J genes are TRBV2 and TRBJ1-2; D unclear. The V gene's germline CDR1 is SNHLY and CDR2 FYNNEI. V was shortened by 2 bases and J by 7 bases, with 17 bases between the two germline ends. This CDR3 has 15 amino acids. CDR3: CASSEYPGQGSGYTF. As DNA, the CDR3 is TGTGCCAGCAGTGAATACCCAGGTCAAGGCTCTGGCTACACCTTC.

The chain employs TRBV7-2 and TRBJ2-7; D uncertain. The CDR3 totals 13 residues. The V and J ends lost 4 bases and 2 bases respectively, with 9 bases between them. From germline, CDR1 is SGHTA and CDR2 FQGNSA. The CDR3 loop reads CASSSGSPYEQYF. DNA for the CDR3: TGTGCCAGCAGCTCCGGGTCGCCCTACGAGCAGTACTTC.

This chain links TRBV2 with TRBJ2-3; 7 nucleotides line up with TRBD1. Germline V gene lookup returns CDR1 SNHLY and CDR2 FYNNEI. This CDR3 is built from 17 residues. V lost 5 bases and J lost 2; bases outside the gene matches: 13. For the CDR3, the DNA is TGTGCCAGCAGTAAAAATCCGGTGACAGGGACCACAGATACGCAGTATTTT. This gives the protein CASSKNPVTGTTDTQYF. Combining the CDR3 with reference TRBV2 and TRBJ2-3 gives the whole variable domain EPEVTQTPSHQVTQMGQEVILRCVPISNHLYFYWYRQILGQKVEFLVSFYNNEISEKSEIFDDQFSVERPDGSNFTLKIRSTKLEDSAMYFCASSKNPVTGTTDTQYFGPGTRLTVL.

CDR3 coding DNA: TGTGCCAGCAGCTTCCTGTCCTACGAGCAGTACTTC. It is translated as CASSFLSYEQYF. The genes are TRBV7-2 and TRBJ2-7; D is undetermined. Germline CDR1 SGHTA, CDR2 FQGNSA. The CDR3 is made up of 12 amino acids. V gave up 3 bases and J gave up 1 base, with 4 bases separating them.

This chain joins TRBV28 and TRBJ2-3; D ambiguous. The germline gives CDR1 MDHEN, CDR2 SYDVKM. This CDR3 spans 13 amino acids. V dropped 4 bases and J dropped 2 bases, with 7 bases sitting between them. The CDR3 region has the DNA TGTGCCAGCAGTTCGACATCCACAGATACGCAGTATTTT. The encoded protein is CASSSTSTDTQYF. The full variable domain, rest sourced from reference TRBV28 and TRBJ2-3, is DVKVTQSSRYLVKRTGEKVFLECVQDMDHENMFWYRQDPGLGLRLIYFSYDVKMKEKGDIPEGYSVSREKKERFSLILESASTNQTSMYLCASSSTSTDTQYFGPGTRLTVL.

The rearrangement joins TRBV7-9 to TRBJ2-7; weak D call: TRBD2 (5 bases). CDR1 and CDR2 (germline): SEHNR, FQNEAQ (reference sequence). CDR3 length: 12 residues. V was shortened by 4 bases and J by 6 bases, with 10 bases between the two germline ends. The CDR3 nucleotides are TGTGCCAGCAGCTACACTCTAGCCGAGCAGTACTTC. Translated, it gives CASSYTLAEQYF.

The chain recombines TRBV5-6 with TRBJ2-5, with TRBD2 matching over 11 bases. The J call may be in error: the DNA end matches TRBJ2-7 better. Germline loops: CDR1 SGHDT, CDR2 YYEEEE. This CDR3 is built from 16 residues. The CDR3 reads CASSLGPGTSGYEQYF. The CDR3 region has the DNA TGTGCCAGCAGCTTGGGCCCCGGGACTAGCGGTTACGAGCAGTACTTC.

The chain uses TRBV7-8 and TRBJ1-4, with D unresolved. The CDR3 runs to 12 residues. CDR1 is SGHVS and CDR2 is FQNEAQ in the germline V gene. V was trimmed by 5 bases and J by 7 bases, leaving 8 bases between them. Written as DNA, the CDR3 is TGTGCCAGCAGCCAGCACAGTGAAAAACTGTTTTTT. It is translated as CASSQHSEKLFF.

The chain uses TRBV7-9 and TRBJ1-1; D ambiguous. The CDR3 sequence is 15 residues long. V was shortened by 5 bases and J by 1 base, with 14 bases between the two germline ends. CDR1 SEHNR and CDR2 FQNEAQ come from the germline V gene (reference sequence). CDR3 amino acids: CASSPVGSWNTEAFF. The DNA for the CDR3 is TGTGCCAGCAGCCCCGTTGGGAGCTGGAACACTGAAGCTTTCTTT.

This clone was detected only once. The J gene is TRBJ2-2, the V gene TRBV30, with unresolved D. Germline V gene lookup returns CDR1 GTSNPN and CDR2 SVGIG (reference sequence). The length of the CDR3 is 12 residues. V lost 2 bases and J 2 bases, leaving 3 bases between the germline ends. The CDR3 DNA is TGTGCCTGGAGTCCTAACACCGGGGAGCTGTTTTTT. It specifies CAWSPNTGELFF.

Regarding this clone: At one of its ends the junction is not consistent with the germline gene, which may arise from a read error. This chain links TRBV7-9 with TRBJ2-7, with TRBD2 as a possible D gene (5 bases). This CDR3 region has 12 residues. Germline CDR1 and CDR2: SEHNR and FQNEAQ (reference sequence). Here the CDR3 DNA reads TGTTCCAGCAGCTTTGAGGGTACCGAGCAGTACTTC. It codes for CSSSFEGTEQYF.

This rearrangement joins TRBV9 to TRBJ2-1; TRBD2 matches 8 bases. The CDR3 is 14 residues long. V shed 3 bases and J 10 bases; nucleotides not matched to a gene: 9. CDR1 is SGDLS, CDR2 YYNGEE, per germline. The CDR3: CASSATPERGEQFF. CDR3 sequence (DNA): TGTGCCAGCAGCGCGACCCCTGAGCGGGGGGAGCAGTTCTTC.

The chain is built from TRBV7-8 and TRBJ1-2, with D uncertain. Germline V lookup: CDR1 SGHVS, CDR2 FQNEAQ. Between the trimmed V and J ends, which lost 0 bases and 8 bases, there was a span of 19 bases. This CDR3 is built from 16 residues. The CDR3 DNA is TGTGCCAGCAGCTTAGCGCTGGGCAGCAAGACCGTCGGCTACACCTTC. Protein product: CASSLALGSKTVGYTF.